The next 13 T cell receptor beta chains were all read from a single sample in a study of graft-versus-host responses after intestinal transplantation. Sequencing used immunoSEQ multiplex PCR; TCRdb keeps in-frame clones, though not all of them. The table shows roughly 90,000 clones, with 88% occurring only once. These receptors are not linked to any known antigen. Sequencing used unstimulated CD4+ T cells sorted from spleen or lymph node cells, obtained before transplant. These receptor sequences come from a human donor who was the organ donor for an intestinal transplant.

A note on this clone: The same CDR3 can be traced to other DNA sequences in this sample. This chain uses TRBV28 with TRBJ1-5, with 7 positions matching TRBD1. Unmatched junction bases numbered 5, after V lost 4 bases and J lost 5 bases. The CDR3 contains 14 residues. Germline loops: CDR1 MDHEN, CDR2 SYDVKM. The CDR3 here is CASSSPGQHQPQHF. The CDR3, as DNA: TGTGCCAGCAGTTCTCCGGGACAGCATCAGCCCCAGCATTTT.

The genes are TRBV5-1 and TRBJ2-5; D might be TRBD1 (5 bases). The CDR3 extends over 12 amino acids. Germline CDR1 is SGHRS and CDR2 is YFSETQ. Trimming left V 2 bases short and J 5 bases short, with 7 bases between. CDR3 in DNA: TGCGCCAGCAGCTTAAACAGGGAGACCCAGTACTTC. Protein: CASSLNRETQYF.

The chain employs TRBV7-2 and TRBJ2-2; tentatively, D is TRBD2 (5 bases). The V end was cut by 2 bases, the J end by 5 bases, with 24 bases between. Germline values: CDR1 SGHTA, CDR2 FQGNSA. The CDR3 is 19 residues long. CDR3 coding DNA: TGTGCCAGCAGCTTAAAAAGTTTCTCCCTAAACCGAGGGACCGGGGAGCTGTTTTTT. Translated: CASSLKSFSLNRGTGELFF.

J is TRBJ1-2 and V is TRBV7-2, with D possibly TRBD1 on 5 matching bases. In germline, CDR1 is SGHTA, CDR2 FQGNSA. The length of the CDR3 is 16 residues. V gave up 3 bases and J gave up 0 bases, with 14 bases separating them. The DNA for the CDR3 is TGTGCCAGCAGCTTCGACAGCCTTTCAGCTAACTATGGCTACACCTTC. It is translated as CASSFDSLSANYGYTF. The complete variable domain, with remaining parts taken from reference TRBV7-2 and TRBJ1-2, reads GAGVSQSPSNKVTEKGKDVELRCDPISGHTALYWYRQSLGQGLEFLIYFQGNSAPDKSGLPSDRFSAERTGGSVSTLTIQRTQQEDSAVYLCASSFDSLSANYGYTFGSGTRLTVV.

The gene calls are TRBV28 and TRBJ2-7, with a possible D match to TRBD2 (5 bases). The V gene lost 5 bases and the J gene lost 7 bases, with 9 bases spanning the gap. The germline gives CDR1 MDHEN, CDR2 SYDVKM. The CDR3 runs 11 residues. The CDR3 nucleotides are TGTGCCAGCAGTGCGAGGAGGGAGCAGTACTTC. This encodes CASSARREQYF.

This clone came up once. The CDR3 nucleotides are TGTGCCAGCAGCTTAGTATCACTGGGGGGAGGCTACACCTTC. Protein sequence: CASSLVSLGGGYTF. The V gene is TRBV7-9, the J gene TRBJ1-2; a possible D gene is TRBD1 (5 bases). The CDR3 totals 14 residues. From germline, CDR1 is SEHNR and CDR2 FQNEAQ (reference sequence). With 1 base removed from V and 8 bases from J, the gap between germline ends came to 14 bases.

The chain uses TRBV29-1 and TRBJ2-1; D might be TRBD2 (6 bases). Trimming took 4 bases from V and 7 from J, leaving 23 bases between them. This CDR3 region has 16 residues. Germline V gene sequence: CDR1 SQVTM, CDR2 ANQGSEA. As DNA, the CDR3 is TGCAGCGTTGCGGCGGGTGTGAGGAGGGAAAGGAATGAGCAGTTCTTC. This sequence encodes CSVAAGVRRERNEQFF.

The V gene is TRBV11-3, the J gene TRBJ2-1; a weak D match, TRBD1 (6 bases). Germline V CDR1 and CDR2: SGHNT, YENEEA. The length of the CDR3 is 18 residues. V was clipped by 6 bases and J by 0 bases, with 21 bases between them. DNA for the CDR3: TGTGCCAGCAGTTCCCTCTTCAACAGGGTGGGCTCCTACAATGAGCAGTTCTTC. As protein: CASSSLFNRVGSYNEQFF. The full variable domain, in which reference TRBV11-3 and TRBJ2-1 provide the parts outside the CDR3, is EAGVVQSPRYKIIEKKQPVAFWCNPISGHNTLYWYLQNLGQGPELLIRYENEEAVDDSQLPKDRFSAERLKGVDSTLKIQPAELGDSAVYLCASSSLFNRVGSYNEQFFGPGTRLTVL.

The chain recombines TRBV28 with TRBJ2-5; TRBD2 is a possible D gene (6 bases). CDR1 is MDHEN, CDR2 SYDVKM, per germline. V lost 8 bases, J lost 4 bases, and 11 bases lay in between. The CDR3 is 12 amino acids. In nucleotides, the CDR3 is TGTGCCAGCCGGACTAATGGAGAGACCCAGTACTTC. Translating gives CASRTNGETQYF.

The chain combines TRBV5-4 with TRBJ2-1; 10 bases are shared with TRBD2. J lost 9 bases, V lost 5 bases, and 8 bases had no gene match. Per germline, CDR1 SGHNT and CDR2 YYREEE (reference sequence). The CDR3 loop spans 14 amino acids. The CDR3, as DNA: TGTGCCAGCAGGGCCGGGACTAGCGACGGTGAGCAGTTCTTC. It specifies CASRAGTSDGEQFF.

The chain has TRBV27 and TRBJ2-7; 12 nucleotides agree with TRBD1. V dropped 5 bases and J dropped 7; count of bases not matched to a gene: 12. Germline loops: CDR1 MNHEY, CDR2 SMNVEV (reference sequence). This CDR3 spans 16 amino acids. CDR3 nucleotide sequence: TGTGCCAGCAGTCCACTTAGGGACAGGGGGCTTGGGGAGCAGTACTTC. Amino acid sequence: CASSPLRDRGLGEQYF.

This clone has just one count. The rearrangement joins TRBV9 to TRBJ2-7, with D possibly TRBD2 on 6 matching bases. The V and J ends lost 0 bases and 5 bases respectively, with 24 bases between them. This CDR3 is built from 18 residues. Germline V gene data show CDR1 as SGDLS and CDR2 as YYNGEE. The CDR3 DNA follows: TGTGCCAGCAGCGTAGGGAATGTGGGGGGAATCCTAGGGGACGAGCAGTACTTC. As protein: CASSVGNVGGILGDEQYF. The entire variable domain, with the rest obtained from reference TRBV9 and TRBJ2-7, is as follows: DSGVTQTPKHLITATGQRVTLRCSPRSGDLSVYWYQQSLDQGLQFLIQYYNGEERAKGNILERFSAQQFPDLHSELNLSSLELGDSALYFCASSVGNVGGILGDEQYFGPGTRLTVT.

The chain is built from TRBV19 and TRBJ1-4; D is possibly TRBD1 (5 bases). The CDR3 extends over 14 amino acids. Trimming pared 5 bases from V and 6 bases from J, leaving 13 bases between. Germline assignment: CDR1 LNHDA and CDR2 SQIVND (reference sequence). The CDR3 sequence is CASSPDSFYEKLFF. In DNA form, the CDR3 reads TGTGCCAGTAGTCCCGACAGCTTTTATGAAAAACTGTTTTTT. The complete variable domain, with remaining parts taken from reference TRBV19 and TRBJ1-4, reads DGGITQSPKYLFRKEGQNVTLSCEQNLNHDAMYWYRQDPGQGLRLIYYSQIVNDFQKGDIAEGYSVSREKKESFPLTVTSAQKNPTAFYLCASSPDSFYEKLFFGSGTQLSVL.